This T cell receptor beta chain was identified in a study of blood T cells in healthy people across ages. Study-level results: Versus aged donors, long-lived donors had higher diversity and more naive CD4+ cells.

It was with a sample-barcoded 5' primer and a J-beta primer mix that a second PCR of about 7 to 12 cycles was run. TCRdb redid the calling of the 5' RACE reads with MiXCR, one entry per CDR3 protein. The sample holds 1.6 million or so distinct CDR3 sequences, 30% to 35% seen once. Donation came from healthy Caucasian individuals in Russia who were aged about 6 to 100. With regard to this clonotype: Its antigen is as yet unknown.

Germline V gene data show CDR1 as SQVTM and CDR2 as ANQGSEA. The CDR3 contains 13 residues. V lost 2 bases and J lost 4, with 11 bases in between. This sequence joins TRBV29-1 and TRBJ1-1, with D perhaps TRBD1 (5 bases). The sample was blood. This clonotype was obtained from a woman between 25 and 40 years old in good health. The DNA for the CDR3 is TGCAGCGTTGAACGACAGCAAAGCACTGAAGCTTTCTTT. It is translated as CSVERQQSTEAFF.